What follows describes a single TCR beta chain. The record originates from a study of T cell changes during pregnancy in multiple sclerosis. Assay: immunoSEQ multiplex PCR; the TCRdb copy retains only in-frame clones and omits some. The sample has 30,000 to 40,000 clones, over 75% seen once. J lost 5 bases, V lost 5 bases, and 9 bases had no gene match. In germline, CDR1 is SGHVS, CDR2 FQNEAQ. The CDR3 totals 15 residues. The TCR was taken from a female donor in good health, enrolled as a control in a pregnancy study. The source material was CD4+ T cells from peripheral blood mononuclear cells, sampled in the first trimester of pregnancy. The chain uses TRBV7-8 and TRBJ2-5; 9 bases are shared with TRBD2. The DNA for the CDR3 is TGTGCCAGCAGCAGGGGACTAGCCCCCCGGGAGACCCAGTACTTC. This translates into CASSRGLAPRETQYF.